Below, 25 T cell receptor beta chains from the same sample are listed, as sequenced in a study of Ad26.COV2.S vaccination and SARS-CoV-2 variants. The assay was immunoSEQ multiplex PCR, and TCRdb's table has in-frame clones only and misses some. The sample consists of some 370,000 clones, 83% of them appearing once. Regarding treatment: some 20 received Ad26.COV2.S at low or high dose, single or two shots; roughly five received placebo; per-sample allocation not given. After the first vaccine or placebo injection, samples were drawn on day 63. The source was peripheral blood, collected in a trial of Ad26.COV2.S vaccine versus placebo. These TCRs come from a person between 18 and 65 years old who received the Ad26.COV2.S COVID-19 vaccine or a placebo.

This clone turned up a few times. The rearrangement uses TRBV6-5 and TRBJ1-5; D is perhaps TRBD1 (6 bases). Germline lookup yields CDR1 MNHEY and CDR2 SVGAGI. V was trimmed by 5 bases and J by 5 bases, leaving 13 bases between them. There are 14 residues in the CDR3. The CDR3 bases are TGTGCCAGCAGTCGACAGGCAGGGGATCAGCCCCAGCATTTT. Residues: CASSRQAGDQPQHF.

The chain couples TRBV2 to TRBJ1-2, with 9 positions matching TRBD1. CDR1 is SNHLY, CDR2 FYNNEI, per germline. J lost 1 base, V lost 6 bases, and 6 bases had no gene match. The CDR3 totals 15 residues. The CDR3 DNA follows: TGTGCCAGCAGAGATGGGACAGGGAGTAACTATGGCTACACCTTC. Translation: CASRDGTGSNYGYTF.

The gene calls are TRBV29-1 and TRBJ2-3; D is ambiguous. Germline lookup yields CDR1 SQVTM and CDR2 ANQGSEA. The CDR3 is 13 amino acids. The V end was cut by 4 bases, the J end by 0 bases, with 8 bases between. The CDR3, as DNA: TGCAGCGTTGCGCCATCTAGCACAGATACGCAGTATTTT. Translating gives CSVAPSSTDTQYF.

The chain joins TRBV18 to TRBJ2-2; 10 bases line up with TRBD1. The CDR3 runs 16 residues. Trimming cost V 1 base and J 5 bases; bases outside gene matches: 4. Looked up from germline, CDR1 is KGHSH and CDR2 is LQKENI. The CDR3 nucleotides read TGTGCCAGCTCACCACGACAGGGGGCGGAAACCGGGGAGCTGTTTTTT. Translation: CASSPRQGAETGELFF.

This clone was detected only a few times. This sample includes further DNA sequences coding for the same CDR3. The chain couples TRBV5-1 to TRBJ1-1; no reliable D call. The CDR3 is 13 amino acids. V was cut by 0 bases and J by 1 base, with 4 bases left in between. Germline V gives CDR1 SGHRS, CDR2 YFSETQ. In DNA, the CDR3 is TGCGCCAGCAGCTTGGAAGGGAACACTGAAGCTTTCTTT. This sequence encodes CASSLEGNTEAFF.

The chain joins TRBV6-5 to TRBJ2-2; D not certain. The CDR3 runs 13 residues. Trimming removed 6 bases from V and 4 bases from J, with 9 bases in between. Germline V gene data show CDR1 as MNHEY and CDR2 as SVGAGI. This chain's CDR3 is CASRSRSTGELFF. The DNA of the CDR3 is TGTGCCAGCAGGTCCAGAAGCACCGGGGAGCTGTTTTTT.

The rearrangement joins TRBV2 to TRBJ2-3; 8 bases match TRBD1. Germline loops: CDR1 SNHLY, CDR2 FYNNEI. Trimming took 4 bases from V and 6 from J; bases not matched to a gene: 6. The CDR3 is 14 residues long. Written as DNA, the CDR3 is TGTGCCAGCAGTGGACGGACAGGGTCGGATACGCAGTATTTT. Protein sequence: CASSGRTGSDTQYF. Complete variable domain (other parts from reference TRBV2 and TRBJ2-3): EPEVTQTPSHQVTQMGQEVILRCVPISNHLYFYWYRQILGQKVEFLVSFYNNEISEKSEIFDDQFSVERPDGSNFTLKIRSTKLEDSAMYFCASSGRTGSDTQYFGPGTRLTVL.

The chain recombines TRBV5-1 with TRBJ2-1, with 14 nucleotides matching TRBD2. The length of the CDR3 is 19 residues. The J segment lost 1 base and the V segment lost 3 bases, leaving 9 bases of the junction unmatched. Germline V lookup: CDR1 SGHRS, CDR2 YFSETQ. The CDR3 loop reads CASSSQGTSGRGSYNEQFF. CDR3 coding DNA: TGCGCCAGCAGCTCCCAAGGGACTAGCGGGAGAGGATCCTACAATGAGCAGTTCTTC.

This clone was recorded only once. A read error may be the cause here, since a much bigger clone is one base away. The chain combines TRBV11-3 with TRBJ1-1; D uncertain. With 1 base removed from V and 4 bases from J, the gap between germline ends came to 1 base. Germline V gene sequence: CDR1 SGHNT, CDR2 YENEEA. This CDR3 has 11 amino acids. DNA of the CDR3: TGTGCCAGCAGCTTAGCCACTGAAGCTTTCTTT. Residues: CASSLATEAFF.

This chain uses TRBV7-3 with TRBJ2-7, with TRBD2 matching over 8 bases. The length of the CDR3 is 16 residues. Germline values: CDR1 SGHTA, CDR2 FQGTGA. Trimming at V came to 1 base and at J to 4 bases, leaving 9 bases not matched to a gene. CDR3 sequence: CASSLSRAGGSYEQYF. The CDR3 DNA follows: TGTGCCAGCAGCTTAAGCAGGGCGGGGGGTTCATACGAGCAGTACTTC.

J is TRBJ1-1 and V is TRBV4-1, with D perhaps TRBD1 (6 bases). CDR1 is MGHRA, CDR2 YSYEKL, per germline. V lost 2 bases and J lost 0, with 13 bases in between. The CDR3 length is 16 residues. The DNA of the CDR3 is TGCGCCAGCAGCCAAACGAAGACAGGAATGAACACTGAAGCTTTCTTT. As protein: CASSQTKTGMNTEAFF.

The rearrangement joins TRBV13 to TRBJ2-7, with 9 nucleotides matching TRBD2. Germline V gives CDR1 PRHDT, CDR2 FYEKMQ (reference sequence). Trimming cost V 2 bases and J 5 bases; bases outside gene matches: 7. CDR3 length: 15 residues. The CDR3 reads CASSLISAGGHEQYF. The CDR3 DNA reads as TGTGCCAGCAGCTTAATTTCAGCGGGAGGACACGAGCAGTACTTC.

V and J are TRBV15 and TRBJ2-7; D possibly corresponds to TRBD2 (6 bases). Germline values: CDR1 LNHNV, CDR2 YYDKDF (reference sequence). The CDR3 runs 15 residues. V lost 0 bases and J lost 9, with 18 bases in between. The CDR3 sequence: CATSRELAVSSRQYF. The CDR3 bases are TGTGCCACCAGCAGAGAATTAGCGGTTTCCTCGCGGCAGTACTTC.

The V call is TRBV3-1 (or the pseudogene TRBV3-2), the J call TRBJ2-5; D unclear. Germline CDR1 LGHDT, CDR2 YNNKEL (reference sequence). Trimming took 1 base from V and 5 from J, leaving 8 bases between them. This CDR3 is 13 amino acids long. The CDR3 loop reads CASSQGNGETQYF. CDR3 bases: TGTGCCAGCAGCCAAGGGAACGGGGAGACCCAGTACTTC.

This clone has a single count. This chain joins TRBV25-1 and TRBJ1-4, with a possible D match to TRBD1 (5 bases). CDR1 is MGHDK, CDR2 SYGVNS, per germline. This CDR3 region has 16 residues. V lost 1 base and J 0 bases, leaving 9 bases between the germline ends. The CDR3 bases are TGTGCCAGCAGTGAATGGGGCGGCACAACTAATGAAAAACTGTTTTTT. This gives the protein CASSEWGGTTNEKLFF.

The rearrangement joins TRBV7-2 to TRBJ2-2; 12 nucleotides line up with TRBD1. V gave up 5 bases and J gave up 5 bases; unmatched junction bases: 9. Germline V CDR1 and CDR2: SGHTA, FQGNSA. There are 17 residues in the CDR3. CDR3 sequence (DNA): TGTGCCAGCAGCGCACAGGGACAGGGGGCAAAGACCGGGGAGCTGTTTTTT. This codes for CASSAQGQGAKTGELFF.

This rearrangement joins TRBV4-1 to TRBJ1-5; TRBD1 is a possible D gene (5 bases). Trimming cost V 0 bases and J 9 bases, with 9 bases left between them. CDR3 length equals 13 residues. Germline V gene data show CDR1 as MGHRA and CDR2 as YSYEKL. The CDR3 reads CASSQDGGRPQHF. CDR3 DNA sequence: TGCGCCAGCAGCCAAGATGGGGGGAGGCCCCAGCATTTT.

The chain couples TRBV27 to TRBJ1-2; possible D gene TRBD1, 6 bases. The CDR3 extends over 15 amino acids. V was shortened by 2 bases and J by 7 bases, with 17 bases between the two germline ends. Germline V gene data show CDR1 as MNHEY and CDR2 as SMNVEV (reference sequence). The CDR3 loop is CASSLGGTGARGYTF. CDR3 in DNA: TGTGCCAGCAGTTTAGGGGGTACGGGGGCCCGTGGCTACACCTTC.

The rearrangement uses TRBV19 and TRBJ1-2, with 9 bases fitting TRBD1. CDR1 and CDR2 (germline): LNHDA, SQIVND (reference sequence). The junction had 9 bases not matched to a gene; V was cut back by 6 bases and J by 4 bases. The CDR3 spans 15 residues. The CDR3 spells CASRSGQGLFYGYTF. The DNA for the CDR3 is TGTGCCAGTAGATCCGGACAGGGGCTGTTCTATGGCTACACCTTC.

V gene TRBV7-8 combines with J gene TRBJ2-5; TRBD1 or TRBD2 may be the D gene (6 bases each). The CDR3 has 15 amino acids. Germline V gene lookup returns CDR1 SGHVS and CDR2 FQNEAQ. V was shortened by 1 base and J by 0 bases, with 9 bases between the two germline ends. DNA of the CDR3: TGTGCCAGCAGCTTAGGAGGGGGGTACCAAGAGACCCAGTACTTC. Its protein product is CASSLGGGYQETQYF.

The rearrangement uses TRBV11-3 and TRBJ2-1, with D perhaps TRBD2 (5 bases). V lost 3 bases to trimming and J lost 7 bases, with 10 bases between them. The V gene's germline CDR1 is SGHNT and CDR2 YENEEA. The CDR3 extends over 13 amino acids. The CDR3 DNA is TGTGCCAGCAGCTTGGGTCCGGGAAATGAGCAGTTCTTC. Translated: CASSLGPGNEQFF.

The chain recombines TRBV19 with TRBJ1-2; D might be TRBD1 (6 bases). The CDR3 length is 15 residues. Looked up from germline, CDR1 is LNHDA and CDR2 is SQIVND (reference sequence). The V end lost 4 bases, the J end lost 8 bases, and 20 bases lay between the germline ends. CDR3 nucleotides: TGTGCCAGTAGTACCTTCCTACAGGGTAACCGGGGCTACACCTTC. Its protein is CASSTFLQGNRGYTF.

This chain connects TRBV7-3 to TRBJ2-1, with no clear D. The germline V and J ends were trimmed by 2 bases and 6 bases, with 8 bases remaining between them. This CDR3 contains 13 residues. Germline values: CDR1 SGHTA, CDR2 FQGTGA. CDR3 sequence (DNA): TGTGCCAGCAGCTTACAATTAGCCAATGAGCAGTTCTTC. Translating it yields CASSLQLANEQFF.

J is TRBJ1-5 and V is TRBV4-2; 10 nucleotides match TRBD1. V was pared by 0 bases and J by 9 bases, with 5 bases of the junction left unmatched. From germline, CDR1 is LGHNA and CDR2 YNFKEQ. The CDR3 has 15 residues. CDR3 amino acids: CASSQDRQGARPQHF. In nucleotides, the CDR3 is TGTGCCAGCAGCCAAGATCGACAGGGGGCGCGGCCCCAGCATTTT.

The chain uses TRBV6-5 and TRBJ1-2, with no clear D. Germline V CDR1 and CDR2: MNHEY, SVGAGI. There are 13 residues in the CDR3. Trimming left V 7 bases short and J 5 bases short, with 14 bases between. Here the CDR3 reads CASNLSPSYGYTF. CDR3 DNA sequence: TGTGCCAGCAACCTGTCCCCTAGTTATGGCTACACCTTC.